A single sample is the source of the 15 T cell receptor beta chains below, sequenced in a study of T cells in Graves' hyperthyroidism and ophthalmopathy. There were TCR beta CDR3 regions amplified from RNA transcripts. The HTBI set primed first-round TCR CDR3 RT-PCR. TCRdb reanalysed the multiplex PCR reads using MiXCR and keeps one entry per CDR3 protein. In the table there are tens of thousands of distinct CDR3 sequences, 49% of which are singletons. The sample consisted of blood. These receptors came from a woman aged 30 to 39 with Graves' ophthalmopathy.

This clonotype was picked up many times. This CDR3 reads CASSIVGTATGQPQHF. The CDR3 bases are TGTGCCAGTAGTATAGTGGGGACTGCCACGGGTCAGCCCCAGCATTTT. The rearrangement joins TRBV19 to TRBJ1-5, with D perhaps TRBD1 (5 bases). The CDR3 consists of 16 residues. Germline values: CDR1 LNHDA, CDR2 SQIVND (reference sequence). V was clipped by 1 base and J by 6 bases, with 16 bases between them. Supplemented by reference TRBV19 and TRBJ1-5, the full variable domain reads DGGITQSPKYLFRKEGQNVTLSCEQNLNHDAMYWYRQDPGQGLRLIYYSQIVNDFQKGDIAEGYSVSREKKESFPLTVTSAQKNPTAFYLCASSIVGTATGQPQHFGDGTRLSIL.

To note about this clonotype: The final CDR3 position lacks the conserved phenylalanine or tryptophan, pointing to a likely read error. V and J are TRBV28 and TRBJ1-1, with 9 bases identical to TRBD1. The CDR3 runs 14 residues. The J segment lost 4 bases and the V segment lost 5 bases, leaving 5 bases of the junction unmatched. The germline CDR1 and CDR2 sequences are MDHEN and SYDVKM. The CDR3 protein is CASSLGQGSTEAFL. The CDR3 DNA is TGTGCCAGCAGTCTCGGACAGGGGAGCACTGAAGCTTTCCTT.

This sequence joins TRBV6-6 and TRBJ2-5; tentatively, D is TRBD1 or TRBD2 (6 bases each). The CDR3 has 15 amino acids. Germline V gene sequence: CDR1 MNHNY, CDR2 SVGAGI (reference sequence). Deletions cut 8 bases from V and 5 bases from J, with 21 bases between. The CDR3, as DNA: TGTGCCAGCGGTCAGGGGCGGGACACCGGGGAGACCCAGTACTTC. Its translation: CASGQGRDTGETQYF.

Concerning this clonotype itself: A much larger clone differs from this one at a single base, so this may be a read error. J is TRBJ2-7 and V is TRBV28, with 7 bases that match TRBD1. The CDR3 loop spans 16 amino acids. Per the germline V gene, CDR1 is MDHEN and CDR2 is SYDVKM. V was clipped by 4 bases and J by 3 bases; unmatched bases: 12. The CDR3 DNA is TGTGCCAGCAGTTGTACGCCGGTTGACAGGGTCTACGAGCAGTACTTC. It yields the protein CASSCTPVDRVYEQYF.

This clonotype was observed many times. The chain uses TRBV19 and TRBJ1-1, with D unclear. V lost 3 bases and J 0 bases, leaving 8 bases between the germline ends. Per the germline V gene, CDR1 is LNHDA and CDR2 is SQIVND (reference sequence). This CDR3 has 14 residues. In nucleotides, the CDR3 is TGTGCCAGTAGTATCCCTCAGCTGAACACTGAAGCTTTCTTT. The encoded protein is CASSIPQLNTEAFF.

The V gene is TRBV20-1, the J gene TRBJ2-7; no definite D call. V shed 6 bases and J shed 7 bases, with 28 bases lying between them. Germline V gene lookup returns CDR1 DFQATT and CDR2 SNEGSKA (reference sequence). The CDR3 sequence is 16 residues long. CDR3 in DNA: TGCAGTGCCCCGAGATTAGGGTTTGAAGGCACCGGGGAGCAGTACTTC. Translated: CSAPRLGFEGTGEQYF.

In this sample, this clonotype turned up many times. This sequence joins TRBV5-1 and TRBJ1-1; 7 bases line up with TRBD1. After removal of 4 bases from V and 4 bases from J, the junction contained 7 bases not matched to a gene. Germline assignment: CDR1 SGHRS and CDR2 YFSETQ. This CDR3 has 14 amino acids. Here the CDR3 reads CASSARPGGTEAFF. The CDR3, as DNA: TGCGCCAGCAGCGCCCGGCCAGGGGGCACTGAAGCTTTCTTT. The variable domain in full, completed from reference TRBV5-1 and TRBJ1-1, reads KAGVTQTPRYLIKTRGQQVTLSCSPISGHRSVSWYQQTPGQGLQFLFEYFSETQRNKGNFPGRFSGRQFSNSRSEMNVSTLELGDSALYLCASSARPGGTEAFFGQGTRLTVV.

The chain couples TRBV20-1 to TRBJ1-2, with a possible D match to TRBD1 (5 bases). Trimming pared 1 base from V and 11 bases from J, leaving 11 bases between. The CDR3 has 11 residues. Germline CDR1 reads DFQATT; CDR2 reads SNEGSKA (reference sequence). CDR3: CSARGVAGYTF. The DNA for the CDR3 is TGCAGTGCTAGAGGCGTCGCAGGGTACACCTTC.

In its sample, this clonotype was seen many times. V usage is TRBV2 and J usage is TRBJ2-3, with 11 bases fitting TRBD2. This CDR3 region has 14 residues. CDR1 and CDR2 from the germline V gene are SNHLY and FYNNEI. Trimming at V came to 10 bases and at J to 5 bases, leaving 8 bases not matched to a gene. The CDR3: CAKRTSGPKDTQYF. The CDR3 DNA reads TGTGCCAAAAGGACTAGCGGGCCGAAAGATACGCAGTATTTT.

The chain carries TRBV7-9 and TRBJ1-6; 7 nucleotides line up with TRBD1. The CDR3 is 14 amino acids. From germline, CDR1 is SEHNR and CDR2 FQNEAQ (reference sequence). J lost 7 bases, V lost 6 bases, and 6 bases had no gene match. The CDR3 nucleotides are TGTGCCAGCAGTGGGGACAGCCGGAATTCACCCCTCCACTTT. As protein: CASSGDSRNSPLHF.

This clonotype has a count of ten or more. It may be a read error: a sequence one base away is much more abundant. The chain carries TRBV15 and TRBJ1-5, with D possibly TRBD1 on 5 matching bases. The CDR3 extends over 14 amino acids. CDR1 is LNHNV, CDR2 YYDKDF, per germline (reference sequence). Trimming took off 5 bases at V and 5 bases at J, with 13 bases between the two ends. CDR3 nucleotide sequence: TGTGCCACCAGCCCCCAAAGGGGTGATCAGCCCCAGCATTTT. Its translation is CATSPQRGDQPQHF. Looking up the rest from reference TRBV15 and TRBJ1-5 gives the full variable domain: DAMVIQNPRYQVTQFGKPVTLSCSQTLNHNVMYWYQQKSSQAPKLLFHYYDKDFNNEADTPDNFQSRRPNTSFCFLDIRSPGLGDTAMYLCATSPQRGDQPQHFGDGTRLSIL.

In its sample, this clonotype was seen once. V usage is TRBV20-1 and J usage is TRBJ1-2; TRBD1 might be the D (5 bases). The germline gives CDR1 DFQATT, CDR2 SNEGSKA (reference sequence). Trimming cost V 4 bases and J 2 bases, with 17 bases left between them. The CDR3 has 15 amino acids. This chain's CDR3 is CSATRPRGRNYGYTF. Written as DNA, the CDR3 is TGCAGTGCTACGCGCCCAAGGGGCAGAAACTATGGCTACACCTTC.

The genes are TRBV20-1 and TRBJ2-1, with 9 bases matching TRBD2. Germline V CDR1 and CDR2: DFQATT, SNEGSKA (reference sequence). The V gene end was trimmed by 1 base and the J gene end by 10 bases; junction bases not matched to a gene: 23. The CDR3 runs to 19 residues. The CDR3, as DNA: TGCAGTGCTAGAGCTAGGCTAGCGGGACGCCTTTCCCCCTGCAACGAGCAGTTCTTC. This encodes CSARARLAGRLSPCNEQFF.

This clonotype was detected ten times or more. The rearrangement links TRBV7-9 to TRBJ2-2; unclear D gene. The CDR3 is 14 amino acids. CDR1 SEHNR and CDR2 FQNEAQ come from the germline V gene (reference sequence). Trimming took 3 bases from V and 2 from J, leaving 7 bases between them. The CDR3 DNA reads as TGTGCCAGCAGCTTGGAGATTAACACCGGGGAGCTGTTTTTT. It is translated as CASSLEINTGELFF. The full variable domain, completed using reference TRBV7-9 and TRBJ2-2, is DTGVSQNPRHKITKRGQNVTFRCDPISEHNRLYWYRQTLGQGPEFLTYFQNEAQLEKSRLLSDRFSAERPKGSFSTLEIQRTEQGDSAMYLCASSLEINTGELFFGEGSRLTVL.

Regarding this clonotype: The junction differs from germline at one of its ends, possibly a read error. CDR3 sequence reads: CASSPGMNTEAFF. CDR3 sequence (DNA): TGTGCCAGCAGCCCCGGAATGAACACTGAAGCCTTCTTT. The chain is built from TRBV7-9 and TRBJ1-1; D unclear. The CDR3 has 13 residues. Looked up from germline, CDR1 is SEHNR and CDR2 is FQNEAQ (reference sequence).